Below are 27 T cell receptor beta chains sequenced from a single sample in a study of blood T cell repertoires in COVID-19. The table came from immunoSEQ multiplex PCR; TCRdb's copy has only in-frame clones and leaves some out. The table includes about 150,000 clones, approximately 80% detected once. The specimen sequenced was peripheral blood. Receptors originate from a woman aged 50 to 65 with acute or convalescent COVID-19.

This clone has just a few counts. The chain joins TRBV29-1 to TRBJ2-3, with 10 nucleotides matching TRBD2. The CDR3 runs 15 residues. Germline V CDR1 and CDR2: SQVTM, ANQGSEA. V gave up 7 bases and J gave up 1 base; unmatched junction bases: 8. The CDR3 DNA reads TGCAGCGCCGTCCCCGGGACTAGCGGCACAGATACGCAGTATTTT. Translation gives CSAVPGTSGTDTQYF.

The chain joins TRBV9 to TRBJ2-3; TRBD1 matches at 9 bases. Germline loops: CDR1 SGDLS, CDR2 YYNGEE. The CDR3 spans 15 residues. V dropped 3 bases and J dropped 1; count of bases not matched to a gene: 3. The CDR3 loop reads CASSGRTGGTDTQYF. The CDR3, as DNA: TGTGCCAGCAGCGGGAGGACAGGGGGCACAGATACGCAGTATTTT.

The rearrangement uses TRBV5-1 and TRBJ2-2; 7 bases align to TRBD1. CDR1 SGHRS and CDR2 YFSETQ come from the germline V gene. The CDR3 sequence is 15 residues long. With 5 bases clipped from V and 4 bases from J, the junction kept 8 bases outside the gene matches. The DNA for the CDR3 is TGCGCCAGCAGGCTTGGAACAGGGGTCACCGGGGAGCTGTTTTTT. It yields the protein CASRLGTGVTGELFF.

The sample holds a few counts of this clone. The chain joins TRBV7-3 to TRBJ1-2; TRBD1 aligns across 9 bases. This CDR3 has 15 amino acids. The V and J ends lost 5 bases and 4 bases, in that order; junction bases with no gene match: 8. Germline CDR1 SGHTA, CDR2 FQGTGA. CDR3 protein: CASSPGQGGGYGYTF. CDR3 sequence (DNA): TGTGCCAGCAGCCCGGGACAGGGTGGCGGCTATGGCTACACCTTC.

J is TRBJ2-5 and V is TRBV30; D may be TRBD2 (6 bases). The germline V and J ends were trimmed by 0 bases and 1 base, with 9 bases remaining between them. Germline values: CDR1 GTSNPN, CDR2 SVGIG (reference sequence). The CDR3 totals 14 residues. The CDR3 DNA reads TGTGCCTGGAGTGTATTAGCGGTCCAAGAGACCCAGTACTTC. This gives the protein CAWSVLAVQETQYF.

The chain uses TRBV4-1 and TRBJ2-2; unclear D gene. Looked up from germline, CDR1 is MGHRA and CDR2 is YSYEKL. The CDR3 is made up of 14 amino acids. V lost 3 bases, J lost 6 bases, and 11 bases lay in between. The CDR3 coding sequence is TGCGCCAGCAGCCACAGGCCCTCCCCCGGGGAGCTGTTTTTT. The encoded protein is CASSHRPSPGELFF.

This clone is a singleton in its sample. V gene TRBV29-1 combines with J gene TRBJ2-3; TRBD1 agrees at 8 bases. Germline CDR1 SQVTM, CDR2 ANQGSEA. The CDR3 sequence is 13 residues long. Germline trimming cut 6 bases from V and 1 base from J; bases unmatched to any gene: 3. Written as DNA, the CDR3 is TGCAGCGTATCCAGGGGGCGCACAGATACGCAGTATTTT. Translating gives CSVSRGRTDTQYF.

This rearrangement joins TRBV18 to TRBJ1-3, with TRBD1 as a possible D gene (5 bases). The V end was cut by 4 bases, the J end by 0 bases, with 7 bases between. CDR1 and CDR2 (germline): KGHSH, LQKENI. The CDR3 extends over 14 amino acids. CDR3 in amino acids: CASSRDFSGNTIYF. DNA of the CDR3: TGTGCCAGCTCACGGGACTTCTCTGGAAACACCATATATTTT.

This clone showed up just a few times. The gene calls are TRBV18 and TRBJ1-1; D is uncertain. The length of the CDR3 is 15 residues. The V end lost 3 bases, the J end lost 1 base, and 12 bases lay between the germline ends. CDR1 and CDR2 (germline): KGHSH, LQKENI. The CDR3 nucleotides read TGTGCCAGCTCACCCTTCGGGTCGTCGAACACTGAAGCTTTCTTT. Its protein is CASSPFGSSNTEAFF.

The genes are TRBV18 and TRBJ2-1; TRBD2 might be the D (6 bases). The V end was cut by 1 base, the J end by 10 bases, with 11 bases between. The germline CDR1 and CDR2 sequences are KGHSH and LQKENI. CDR3 length: 13 residues. This CDR3 is CASSPRKEGEQFF. CDR3 bases: TGTGCCAGCTCACCACGGAAGGAGGGGGAGCAGTTCTTC.

This clone was seen more than once but under ten times. The rearrangement links TRBV4-2 to TRBJ1-6; 7 bases fit TRBD1. Trimming removed 4 bases from V and 0 bases from J; junction bases left unmatched: 3. The CDR3 totals 16 residues. Germline-derived CDR1 and CDR2 are LGHNA and YNFKEQ. The CDR3, as DNA: TGTGCCAGCAGCCCTTCAGGGGGCTCCTATAATTCACCCCTCCACTTT. Translation gives CASSPSGGSYNSPLHF.

The chain recombines TRBV9 with TRBJ2-5; D is unresolved. This CDR3 is 14 amino acids long. CDR1 is SGDLS and CDR2 is YYNGEE in the germline V gene. Trimming stripped 0 bases from V and 5 bases from J, with 11 bases between. The CDR3 loop reads CASSVADGLETQYF. The CDR3 DNA follows: TGTGCCAGCAGCGTAGCTGATGGGCTGGAGACCCAGTACTTC.

This chain connects TRBV6-5 to TRBJ2-7, with 9 bases lining up with TRBD1. The germline gives CDR1 MNHEY, CDR2 SVGAGI. This CDR3 is 12 amino acids long. After removal of 10 bases from V and 6 bases from J, the junction contained 7 bases not matched to a gene. The CDR3 sequence is CANRDRVGEQYF. CDR3 DNA sequence: TGTGCCAACCGGGACAGGGTGGGCGAGCAGTACTTC.

The chain has TRBV12-3 or TRBV12-4 and TRBJ2-5, with 7 positions matching TRBD1. V lost 5 bases to trimming and J lost 2 bases; unmatched junction nucleotides: 2. CDR3 length: 13 amino acids. CDR3 sequence reads: CASSDRVQETQYF. CDR3 nucleotide sequence: TGTGCCAGCAGTGACAGGGTTCAAGAGACCCAGTACTTC.

The chain has TRBV19 and TRBJ1-2; 7 bases match TRBD1. V gave up 7 bases and J gave up 7 bases; unmatched junction bases: 12. CDR1 and CDR2 (germline): LNHDA, SQIVND (reference sequence). This CDR3 is built from 14 residues. CDR3 residues: CASKKAGAGGGYTF. The DNA for the CDR3 is TGTGCCAGTAAAAAAGCCGGGGCAGGGGGTGGCTACACCTTC. The full variable domain, in which reference TRBV19 and TRBJ1-2 provide the parts outside the CDR3, is DGGITQSPKYLFRKEGQNVTLSCEQNLNHDAMYWYRQDPGQGLRLIYYSQIVNDFQKGDIAEGYSVSREKKESFPLTVTSAQKNPTAFYLCASKKAGAGGGYTFGSGTRLTVV.

This clone was recorded many times. The rearrangement joins TRBV27 to TRBJ1-1; TRBD1 aligns across 8 bases. Trimming cost V 6 bases and J 0 bases; bases outside gene matches: 3. This CDR3 is 14 amino acids long. CDR1 and CDR2 from the germline V gene are MNHEY and SMNVEV (reference sequence). The CDR3 sequence is CASRRTGLNTEAFF. CDR3 in DNA: TGTGCCAGCAGAAGGACAGGGCTGAACACTGAAGCTTTCTTT.

The J gene is TRBJ2-2, the V gene TRBV2; the match to TRBD1 covers 10 bases. This CDR3 is built from 13 residues. The germline V gene has CDR1 SNHLY and CDR2 FYNNEI. J gave up 6 bases and V 7 bases, and 2 bases lay outside the gene matches. The CDR3 coding sequence is TGTGCCAGCACCGGACAGGGGGCCGGGGAGCTGTTTTTT. Protein product: CASTGQGAGELFF.

The chain has TRBV10-3 and TRBJ1-6; 9 bases agree with TRBD1. V was pared by 0 bases and J by 6 bases, with 3 bases of the junction left unmatched. This CDR3 is 16 amino acids long. The germline gives CDR1 ENHRY, CDR2 SYGVKD. The CDR3 loop reads CAISESGDRVNSPLHF. In nucleotides, the CDR3 is TGTGCCATCAGTGAGTCGGGGGACAGGGTTAATTCACCCCTCCACTTT.

The J gene is TRBJ2-5, the V gene TRBV24-1; D uncertain. Germline V gives CDR1 KGHDR, CDR2 SFDVKD. CDR3 length: 14 residues. Trimming shortened V by 0 bases and J by 4 bases, and 8 bases separated the two germline ends. The CDR3 region has the DNA TGTGCCACCAGTGATTTGTCGAGGTCAGAGACCCAGTACTTC. Its protein product is CATSDLSRSETQYF.

This chain connects TRBV12-3 or TRBV12-4 to TRBJ1-4, with unresolved D. Between the trimmed V and J ends, which lost 4 bases and 3 bases, there was a span of 6 bases. This CDR3 spans 13 amino acids. CDR3 residues: CASSWQSNEKLFF. DNA of the CDR3: TGTGCCAGCAGTTGGCAGTCTAATGAAAAACTGTTTTTT.

The CDR3 DNA reads TGCGCCAGCAGCTCCCCGGGACAGCAAGAGACCCAGTACTTC. This gives the protein CASSSPGQQETQYF. This chain connects TRBV5-1 to TRBJ2-5, with 7 bases fitting TRBD1. Germline CDR1 SGHRS, CDR2 YFSETQ. V gave up 3 bases and J gave up 2 bases; unmatched junction bases: 4. The CDR3 length is 14 residues.

This clone has just a few counts. This rearrangement joins TRBV7-7 to TRBJ2-1; D possibly corresponds to TRBD1 (5 bases). CDR3 length equals 14 residues. CDR1 SSHAT and CDR2 FNYEAQ come from the germline V gene (reference sequence). V lost 5 bases to trimming and J lost 8 bases, with 16 bases between them. The CDR3 loop reads CASSAGRGLDEQFF. As DNA, the CDR3 is TGTGCCAGCAGCGCTGGTAGGGGTCTGGATGAGCAGTTCTTC.

The chain combines TRBV27 with TRBJ1-3, with D perhaps TRBD1 (5 bases). Germline values: CDR1 MNHEY, CDR2 SMNVEV (reference sequence). This CDR3 is built from 15 residues. The V end lost 5 bases, the J end lost 4 bases, and 15 bases lay between the germline ends. For the CDR3, the DNA is TGTGCCAGCAGTCGGAGGGAAGGGGCCGGAAACACCATATATTTT. Translation: CASSRREGAGNTIYF.

This clone was recorded once. The chain employs TRBV6-5 and TRBJ1-1, with 10 nucleotides matching TRBD1. CDR3 length equals 15 residues. The germline V gene has CDR1 MNHEY and CDR2 SVGAGI. The ends lost 5 bases at V and 3 bases at J; junction bases unmatched: 6. The CDR3 nucleotides are TGTGCCAGCAGTAGGACAGGGGGAGGATACACTGAAGCTTTCTTT. It is translated as CASSRTGGGYTEAFF.

This sequence joins TRBV7-9 and TRBJ1-2; D gene ambiguous. CDR1 and CDR2 (germline): SEHNR, FQNEAQ (reference sequence). CDR3 size: 16 residues. V dropped 1 base and J dropped 8 bases, with 20 bases sitting between them. The CDR3 region is CASSLDRAGETRGYTF. CDR3 nucleotides: TGTGCCAGCAGCTTAGATCGAGCAGGCGAAACCAGGGGCTACACCTTC.

Only a few counts were recorded for this clone. The chain has TRBV7-2 and TRBJ2-7, with 7 bases identical to TRBD1. Per the germline V gene, CDR1 is SGHTA and CDR2 is FQGNSA. The CDR3 has 13 amino acids. The V segment lost 3 bases and the J segment 4 bases; nucleotides outside the gene matches: 3. For the CDR3, the DNA is TGTGCCAGCAGCTTGACAGGGATTTACGAGCAGTACTTC. This sequence encodes CASSLTGIYEQYF.

The chain combines TRBV3-1 (or the pseudogene TRBV3-2) with TRBJ1-1, with 8 bases matching TRBD1. The trim removed 4 bases at V and 1 base at J, leaving 8 bases unmatched. Looked up from germline, CDR1 is LGHDT and CDR2 is YNNKEL (reference sequence). This CDR3 contains 16 residues. CDR3 loop: CASSPTNGQGNTEAFF. In DNA, the CDR3 is TGTGCCAGCAGCCCAACCAACGGACAGGGGAACACTGAAGCTTTCTTT.